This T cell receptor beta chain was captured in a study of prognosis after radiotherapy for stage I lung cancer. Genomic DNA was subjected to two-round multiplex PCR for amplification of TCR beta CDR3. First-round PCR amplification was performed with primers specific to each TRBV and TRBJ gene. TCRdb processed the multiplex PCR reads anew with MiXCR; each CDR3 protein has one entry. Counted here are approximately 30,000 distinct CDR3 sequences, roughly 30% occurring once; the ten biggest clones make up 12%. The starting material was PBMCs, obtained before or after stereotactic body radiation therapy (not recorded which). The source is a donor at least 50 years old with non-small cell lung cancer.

CDR3 nucleotides: TGTGCCAGCAGCCTGCTGGGAGGGGGCACAGATAAACAGTATTTT. This codes for CASSLLGGGTDKQYF. The gene calls are TRBV11-3 and TRBJ2-3; either TRBD1 or TRBD2 may supply D (7 bases each). Between the trimmed V and J ends, which lost 5 bases and 12 bases, there was a span of 24 bases. The CDR3 has 15 amino acids. Germline V gene lookup returns CDR1 SGHNT and CDR2 YENEEA.